A single TCR beta chain is shown here with its context. This entry comes from a study of blood T cell repertoires in COVID-19. Study overall: T cells, B-cell-depleted T cells, or PBMCs supplied cDNA or gDNA.

From germline, CDR1 is GTSNPN and CDR2 SVGIG (reference sequence). The CDR3 is made up of 13 amino acids. J lost 2 bases, V lost 4 bases, and 1 base had no gene match. Per the original data handling: Amplification from reference gene primers served as the basis for estimated nucleated cell counts. The protocol was immunoSEQ multiplex PCR, while the TCRdb copy is restricted to in-frame clones and leaves out a portion. For V, J and clone size, that table is used; D and trimming come from the DNA. Of 300,000 or so clones listed, more than 75% are singletons. Everyone who took part was about 18 to 89 years old, and they came from fewer than 25 US areas. Assignments of participants to cohorts depended upon their own reported clinical history.

The origin of this receptor is a woman in her 30s who had recovered from COVID-19. Input material: PBMCs or T cells enriched from blood (not recorded which). The chain links TRBV30 to TRBJ2-2; TRBD1 matches 7 bases. The CDR3 protein is CAWNRGNTGELFF. For the CDR3, the DNA is TGTGCCTGGAACAGGGGAAACACCGGGGAGCTGTTTTTT.